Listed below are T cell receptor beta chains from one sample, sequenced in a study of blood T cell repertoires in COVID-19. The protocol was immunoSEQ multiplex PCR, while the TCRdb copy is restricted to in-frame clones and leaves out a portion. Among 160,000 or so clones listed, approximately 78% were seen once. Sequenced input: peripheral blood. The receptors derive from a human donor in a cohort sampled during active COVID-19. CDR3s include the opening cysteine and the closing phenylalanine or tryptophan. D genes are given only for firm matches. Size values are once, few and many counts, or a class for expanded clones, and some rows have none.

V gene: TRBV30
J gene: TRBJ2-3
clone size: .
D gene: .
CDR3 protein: CACNHWRDTQYF
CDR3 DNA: TGTGCCTGTAACCACTGGAGGGATACGCAGTATTTT

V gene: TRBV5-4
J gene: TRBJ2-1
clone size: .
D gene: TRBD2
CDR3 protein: CASSSRTRHNEQFF
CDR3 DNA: TGTGCCAGCAGCTCGCGGACTAGGCACAATGAGCAGTTCTTC

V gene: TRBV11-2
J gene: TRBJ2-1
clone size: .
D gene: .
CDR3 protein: CASSLDAGAGQFF
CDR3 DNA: TGTGCCAGCAGCTTAGATGCAGGGGCAGGTCAGTTCTTC

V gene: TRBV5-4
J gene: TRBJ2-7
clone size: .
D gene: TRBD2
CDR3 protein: CASSFNRGDYEQYF
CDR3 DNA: TGTGCCAGCAGCTTTAACCGGGGGGACTACGAGCAGTACTTC

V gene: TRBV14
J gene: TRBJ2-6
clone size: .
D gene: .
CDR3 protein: CASSQNRGSGANVLTF
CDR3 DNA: TGTGCCAGCAGCCAAAATCGGGGCTCTGGGGCCAACGTCCTGACTTTC

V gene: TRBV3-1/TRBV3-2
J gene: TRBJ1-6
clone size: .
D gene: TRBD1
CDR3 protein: CASSHTGGGHNSPLHF
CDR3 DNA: TGTGCCAGCAGCCACACAGGGGGCGGCCATAATTCACCCCTCCACTTT

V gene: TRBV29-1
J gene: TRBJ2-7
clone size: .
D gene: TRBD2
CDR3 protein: CSGGGSSYEQYF
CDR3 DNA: TGCAGCGGAGGCGGGAGCTCCTACGAGCAGTACTTC

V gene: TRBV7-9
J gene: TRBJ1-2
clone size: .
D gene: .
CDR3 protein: CASSLGSGNYGYTF
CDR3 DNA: TGTGCCAGCAGCTTAGGGTCAGGGAATTATGGCTACACCTTC

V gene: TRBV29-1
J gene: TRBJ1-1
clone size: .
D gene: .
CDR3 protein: CSVDRQSAEAFF
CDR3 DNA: TGCAGCGTTGATAGACAGTCTGCTGAAGCTTTCTTT

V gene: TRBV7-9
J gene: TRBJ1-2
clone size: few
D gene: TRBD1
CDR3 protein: CASSSGTGEAYGYTF
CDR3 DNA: TGTGCCAGCAGCTCAGGGACAGGGGAGGCCTATGGCTACACCTTC

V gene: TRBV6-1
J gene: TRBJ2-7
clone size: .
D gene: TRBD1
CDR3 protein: CASSDRTAGTGKYEQYF
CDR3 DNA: TGTGCCAGCAGTGATCGCACTGCCGGGACAGGCAAATACGAGCAGTACTTC

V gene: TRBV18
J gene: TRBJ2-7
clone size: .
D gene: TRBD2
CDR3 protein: CASSPGLAGAYEQYF
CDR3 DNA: TGTGCCAGCTCACCCGGTCTAGCGGGAGCCTACGAGCAGTACTTC

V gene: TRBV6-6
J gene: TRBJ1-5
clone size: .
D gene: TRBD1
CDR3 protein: CASSPRDRAGDQPQHF
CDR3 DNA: TGTGCCAGCAGTCCCCGGGACAGGGCCGGAGATCAGCCCCAGCATTTT

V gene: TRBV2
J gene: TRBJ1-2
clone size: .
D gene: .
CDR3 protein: CASSAAMGHNYGYTF
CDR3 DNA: TGTGCCAGCAGTGCAGCAATGGGACACAACTATGGCTACACCTTC

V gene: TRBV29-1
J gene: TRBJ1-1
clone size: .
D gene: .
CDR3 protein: CSVEGTAGEAFF
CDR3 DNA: TGCAGCGTTGAAGGGACAGCCGGTGAAGCTTTCTTT

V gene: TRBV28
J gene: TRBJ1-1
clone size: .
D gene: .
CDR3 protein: CASSLAPRTEAFF
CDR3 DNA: TGTGCCAGCAGTCTAGCCCCCCGGACTGAAGCTTTCTTT

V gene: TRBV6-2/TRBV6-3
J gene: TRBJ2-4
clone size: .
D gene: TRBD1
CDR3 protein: CATSIPRGGQLTKNIQYF
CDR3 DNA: TGTGCCACCAGCATACCAAGAGGGGGACAGCTAACCAAAAACATTCAGTACTTC

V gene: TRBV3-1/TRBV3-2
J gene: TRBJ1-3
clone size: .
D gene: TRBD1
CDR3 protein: CASSQNRGNTIYF
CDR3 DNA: TGTGCCAGCAGCCAAAACAGGGGGAACACCATATATTTT

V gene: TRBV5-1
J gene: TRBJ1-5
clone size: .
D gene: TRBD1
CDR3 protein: CASSAGTGVDQPQHF
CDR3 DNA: TGCGCCAGCAGCGCCGGGACAGGGGTGGATCAGCCCCAGCATTTT

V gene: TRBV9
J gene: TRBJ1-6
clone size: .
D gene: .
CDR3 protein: CASSVVAEAGSPLHF
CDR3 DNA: TGTGCCAGCAGCGTAGTTGCAGAAGCAGGGTCACCCCTCCACTTT

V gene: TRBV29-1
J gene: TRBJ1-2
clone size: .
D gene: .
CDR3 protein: CSVEASGYGYTF
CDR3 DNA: TGCAGCGTTGAAGCCTCGGGCTATGGCTACACCTTC

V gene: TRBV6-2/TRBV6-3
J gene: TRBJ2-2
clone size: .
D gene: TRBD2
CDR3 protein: CASSLLAGATGELFF
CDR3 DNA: TGTGCCAGCAGTTTATTAGCGGGAGCCACCGGGGAGCTGTTTTTT

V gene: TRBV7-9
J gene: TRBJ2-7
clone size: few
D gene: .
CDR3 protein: CASTVGGSYEQYF
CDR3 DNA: TGTGCCAGCACTGTCGGCGGATCCTACGAGCAGTACTTC

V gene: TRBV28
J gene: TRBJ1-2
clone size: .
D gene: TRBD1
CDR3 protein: CASSLVEGQGAFYGYTF
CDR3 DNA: TGTGCCAGCAGTTTAGTTGAAGGGCAGGGGGCCTTCTATGGCTACACCTTC

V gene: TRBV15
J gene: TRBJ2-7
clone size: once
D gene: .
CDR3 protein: CATSQGIGTFDYEQYF
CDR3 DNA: TGTGCCACCAGCCAAGGCATCGGGACATTTGATTACGAGCAGTACTTC

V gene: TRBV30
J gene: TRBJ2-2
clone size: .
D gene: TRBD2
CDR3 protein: CAWSPIAGWSGELFF
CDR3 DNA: TGTGCCTGGAGTCCGATAGCGGGATGGTCCGGGGAGCTGTTTTTT

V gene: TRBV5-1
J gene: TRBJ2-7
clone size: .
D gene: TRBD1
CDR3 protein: CASRLGQGIDEQYF
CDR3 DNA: TGCGCCAGCAGATTGGGACAGGGGATAGACGAGCAGTACTTC

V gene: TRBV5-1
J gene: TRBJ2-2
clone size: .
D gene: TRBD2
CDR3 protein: CASSLGLAGGTGELFF
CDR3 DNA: TGCGCCAGCAGCCTGGGACTAGCGGGAGGAACCGGGGAGCTGTTTTTT

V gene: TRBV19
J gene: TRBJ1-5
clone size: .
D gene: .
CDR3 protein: CASSPRDQPQHF
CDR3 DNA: TGTGCCAGTAGTCCCAGGGATCAGCCCCAGCATTTT

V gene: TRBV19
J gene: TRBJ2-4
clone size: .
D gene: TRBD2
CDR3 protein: CASRDRGEGRHIQYF
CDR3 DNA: TGTGCCAGTAGGGACCGGGGGGAGGGTCGGCACATTCAGTACTTC

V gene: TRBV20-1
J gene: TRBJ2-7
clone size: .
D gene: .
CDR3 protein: CSAPQGYEQYF
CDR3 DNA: TGCAGTGCTCCTCAGGGCTACGAGCAGTACTTC

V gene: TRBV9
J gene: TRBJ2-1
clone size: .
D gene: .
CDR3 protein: CASSGPSGSYNEQFF
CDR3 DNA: TGTGCCAGCAGTGGCCCATCGGGCTCCTACAATGAGCAGTTCTTC

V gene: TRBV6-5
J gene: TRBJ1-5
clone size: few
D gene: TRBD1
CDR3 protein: CASRDRRSNQPQHF
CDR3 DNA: TGTGCCAGCAGGGACAGGCGTAGCAATCAGCCCCAGCATTTT

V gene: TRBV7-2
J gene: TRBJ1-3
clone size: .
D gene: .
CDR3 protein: CASSLERGSGNTIYF
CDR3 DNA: TGTGCCAGCAGCTTAGAACGGGGGTCTGGAAACACCATATATTTT

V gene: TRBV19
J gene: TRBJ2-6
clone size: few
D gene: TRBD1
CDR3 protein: CASSMGQPSSGANVLTF
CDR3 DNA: TGTGCCAGTAGTATGGGACAGCCTAGCTCTGGGGCCAACGTCCTGACTTTC

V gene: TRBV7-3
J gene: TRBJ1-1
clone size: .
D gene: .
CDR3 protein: CASSSRGGVGNTEAFF
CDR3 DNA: TGTGCCAGCAGCTCCCGGGGGGGAGTGGGGAACACTGAAGCTTTCTTT

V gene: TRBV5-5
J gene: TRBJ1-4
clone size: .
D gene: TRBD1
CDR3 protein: CASSAKQGTNEKLFF
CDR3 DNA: TGTGCCAGCAGCGCGAAACAGGGGACTAATGAAAAACTGTTTTTT

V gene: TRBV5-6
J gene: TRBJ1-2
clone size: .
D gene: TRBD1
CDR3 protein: CASSWGQLGRYGYTF
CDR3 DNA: TGTGCCAGCAGCTGGGGACAGCTCGGGCGCTATGGCTACACCTTC

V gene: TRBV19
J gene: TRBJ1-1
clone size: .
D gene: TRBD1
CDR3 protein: CASSITGQANTEAFF
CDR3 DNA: TGTGCCAGTAGTATCACGGGACAGGCGAACACTGAAGCTTTCTTT

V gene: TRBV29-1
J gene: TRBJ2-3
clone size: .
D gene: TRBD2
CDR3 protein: CSVEVAGGDTQYF
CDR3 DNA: TGCAGCGTTGAGGTAGCGGGAGGTGATACGCAGTATTTT

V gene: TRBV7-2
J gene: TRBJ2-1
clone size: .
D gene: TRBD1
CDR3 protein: CASSLDRGESDEQFF
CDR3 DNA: TGTGCCAGCAGCTTAGACAGGGGAGAGAGCGATGAGCAGTTCTTC

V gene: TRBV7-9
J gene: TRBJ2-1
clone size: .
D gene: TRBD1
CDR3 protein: CASSITADRGIYEQFF
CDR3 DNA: TGTGCCAGCAGCATTACGGCGGACAGGGGGATCTATGAGCAGTTCTTC

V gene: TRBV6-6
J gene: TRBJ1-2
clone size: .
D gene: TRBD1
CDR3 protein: CASSRQGLNYGYTF
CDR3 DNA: TGTGCCAGCAGCAGACAGGGCCTTAACTATGGCTACACCTTC

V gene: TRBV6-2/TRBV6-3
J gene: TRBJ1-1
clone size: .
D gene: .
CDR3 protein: CASSYQRHTNTEAFF
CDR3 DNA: TGTGCCAGCAGTTACCAAAGACACACGAACACTGAAGCTTTCTTT

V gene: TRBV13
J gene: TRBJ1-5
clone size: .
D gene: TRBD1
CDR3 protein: CASSLRGQGGNQPQHF
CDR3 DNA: TGTGCCAGCAGCTTAAGGGGACAGGGGGGGAATCAGCCCCAGCATTTT

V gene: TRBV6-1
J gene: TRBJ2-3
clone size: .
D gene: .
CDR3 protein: CASSEAFADTQYF
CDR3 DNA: TGTGCCAGCAGTGAAGCTTTCGCAGATACGCAGTATTTT

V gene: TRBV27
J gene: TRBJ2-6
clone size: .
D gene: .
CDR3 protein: CASSLKSPQLSGANVLTF
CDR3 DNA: TGTGCCAGCAGTTTAAAGTCTCCACAGCTCTCTGGGGCCAACGTCCTGACTTTC

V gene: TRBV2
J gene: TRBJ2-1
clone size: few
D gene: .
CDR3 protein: CASSARVEQFF
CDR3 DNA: TGTGCCAGCAGTGCCCGGGTTGAGCAGTTCTTC

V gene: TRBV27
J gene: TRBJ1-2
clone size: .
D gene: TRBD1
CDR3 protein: CASGRIQGTNPNYGYTF
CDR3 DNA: TGTGCCAGCGGCCGGATACAGGGGACAAACCCTAACTATGGCTACACCTTC

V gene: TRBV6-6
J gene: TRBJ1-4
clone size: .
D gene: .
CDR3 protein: CASSKQTINEKLFF
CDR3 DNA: TGTGCCAGCAGTAAACAGACGATTAATGAAAAACTGTTTTTT

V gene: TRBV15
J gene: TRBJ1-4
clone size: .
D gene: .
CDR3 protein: CATSRHRADDEKLFF
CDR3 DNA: TGTGCCACCAGCAGACACAGGGCAGATGACGAAAAACTGTTTTTT